The 3 T cell receptor beta chains presented below share a single source sample, sequenced in a study of T-cell memory formation after mild COVID-19 (dated by TCRdb to the early 2020s). Libraries were constructed by 5' RACE. Sequenced using an Illumina NovaSeq 6000. The public reads were reanalyzed by TCRdb: fastp trimming at Q25, MiXCR alignment, in-frame beta chains only. Entries that share a CDR3 protein sequence are merged under the most common genes and DNA. Across this sample there are over 50,000 distinct CDR3 sequences, with 9.3% seen only once. The ten largest clones take up about an eighth of the sample. The sequencing sample was made of PBMCs or a T cell subset sorted from them (not recorded which). These receptors came from an adult woman who had mild COVID-19 (a few samples of this study predate the infection). The sample titles of this study are shuffled in the database, so cell type and time point are left out; the donor was told from shared clones.

This clonotype has a handful of counts. The chain is built from TRBV5-1 and TRBJ2-2; 9 nucleotides line up with TRBD2. Germline-derived CDR1 and CDR2 are SGHRS and YFSETQ. V shed 5 bases and J 0 bases; nucleotides not matched to a gene: 5. The CDR3 sequence is 16 residues long. CDR3 region: CASRTSSGANTGELFF. The CDR3 nucleotides are TGCGCCAGCAGGACGTCTAGCGGGGCGAACACCGGGGAGCTGTTTTTT.

The sample holds many counts of this clonotype. The V and J genes are TRBV4-2 and TRBJ2-7; 9 nucleotides align to TRBD1. Germline V lookup: CDR1 LGHNA, CDR2 YNFKEQ. Trimming cost V 1 base and J 2 bases; bases outside gene matches: 3. CDR3 length: 15 amino acids. CDR3 nucleotide sequence: TGTGCCAGCAGCCAAGGAGGGACAGGGACCTACGAGCAGTACTTC. This sequence encodes CASSQGGTGTYEQYF.

The V call is TRBV10-3, the J call TRBJ2-7, with D possibly being TRBD2 (6 bases). The CDR3 covers 15 residues. V dropped 3 bases and J dropped 3 bases, with 15 bases sitting between them. CDR1 and CDR2 from the germline V gene are ENHRY and SYGVKD. In DNA form, the CDR3 reads TGTGCCATCAGTGACCCGGGACTTCCTAACTACGAGCAGTACTTC. Residues: CAISDPGLPNYEQYF.